A selection of T cell receptor beta chains follows, all from one sample in a study of shared clonotypes between healthy human individuals. Data came from immunoSEQ multiplex PCR; TCRdb stores just in-frame clones and leaves some out. This sample carries around 200,000 clones, roughly 70% of them seen once, and the ten largest clones take about 10%. Input material: memory CD4+ T cells sorted from blood. All receptors come from a man in his thirties or forties in good health. Each CDR3 is given with its conserved first and last residue. A D gene is named only where the DNA matches it firmly. Some rows have no size entry. The others give once, few or many, or a class for an expanded clone.

V: TRBV13
length: 12
J: TRBJ2-7
D: -
size: few
DNA: TGTGCCAGCAGCTTAGGCGCCTACGGGCAGTACTTC
CDR3: CASSLGAYGQYF

V: TRBV2
length: 14
J: TRBJ2-2
D: -
size: -
DNA: TGTGCCAGCAGTAAATACACAAACACCGGGGAGCTGTTTTTT
CDR3: CASSKYTNTGELFF

V: TRBV30
length: 13
J: TRBJ2-5
D: -
size: -
DNA: TGTGCCTGGAGTATAGGGAGCCAAGAGACCCAGTACTTC
CDR3: CAWSIGSQETQYF

V: TRBV5-4
length: 17
J: TRBJ2-7
D: TRBD2
size: -
DNA: TGTGCCAGCAGCCCTCCGGGACTAGCGGGAGGGCCATACGAGCAGTACTTC
CDR3: CASSPPGLAGGPYEQYF

V: TRBV2
length: 13
J: TRBJ2-3
D: -
size: -
DNA: TGTGCCACTGGAAGGGAGAACACAGATACGCAGTATTTT
CDR3: CATGRENTDTQYF

V: TRBV6-1
length: 15
J: TRBJ1-2
D: -
size: -
DNA: TGTGCCAGCAGTGAAGCTTGGTGGAGTAACTATGGCTACACCTTC
CDR3: CASSEAWWSNYGYTF

V: TRBV6-1
length: 15
J: TRBJ1-3
D: -
size: -
DNA: TGTGCCAGCAGTGAATCCCCCGGAAAGAGTTACACCATATATTTT
CDR3: CASSESPGKSYTIYF

V: TRBV6-5
length: 15
J: TRBJ2-7
D: TRBD2
size: once
DNA: TGTGCCAGCAGTTACCAGGCGGGAGGAGGATCCGAGCAGTACTTC
CDR3: CASSYQAGGGSEQYF

V: TRBV27
length: 16
J: TRBJ1-5
D: TRBD1
size: -
DNA: TGTGCCAGCAGTTTTACGGCGGGGACAGGGGGACAGCCCCAGCATTTT
CDR3: CASSFTAGTGGQPQHF

V: TRBV28
length: 12
J: TRBJ2-7
D: -
size: -
DNA: TGTGCCACACAGGAGCTTTCCTACGAGCAGTACTTC
CDR3: CATQELSYEQYF

V: TRBV5-4
length: 13
J: TRBJ1-2
D: TRBD1
size: -
DNA: TGTGCCAGCGGGACAGCATCTAACTATGGCTACACCTTC
CDR3: CASGTASNYGYTF

V: TRBV5-1
length: 15
J: TRBJ2-3
D: -
size: -
DNA: TGCGCCAGCAGCCCCGTTGGGGACAGCACAGATACGCAGTATTTT
CDR3: CASSPVGDSTDTQYF

V: TRBV10-3
length: 15
J: TRBJ1-2
D: TRBD1
size: -
DNA: TGTGCCACAGGAGGACAGGAAAATCTTAACTATGGCTACACCTTC
CDR3: CATGGQENLNYGYTF

V: TRBV30
length: 13
J: TRBJ2-5
D: -
size: -
DNA: TGTGCCTGGAGTGACAGGGTTGGGGAGACCCAGTACTTC
CDR3: CAWSDRVGETQYF

V: TRBV6-6
length: 14
J: TRBJ2-3
D: TRBD1
size: -
DNA: TGTGCCAGTCTAGAGGGGGCGTCCACAGATACGCAGTATTTT
CDR3: CASLEGASTDTQYF

V: TRBV4-1
length: 13
J: TRBJ2-7
D: TRBD2
size: medium-sized
DNA: TGCGCCAGCAGCCCACGGACTAGCCTAAGCCCGTACTTC
CDR3: CASSPRTSLSPYF

V: TRBV29-1
length: 11
J: TRBJ2-7
D: -
size: few
DNA: TGCAGCGTGGAGGACAGCCACGAGCAGTACTTC
CDR3: CSVEDSHEQYF

V: TRBV4-3
length: 15
J: TRBJ2-3
D: -
size: few
DNA: TGCGCCAGCAGCCAAGCGGAGACTCGCCGAGATACGCAGTATTTT
CDR3: CASSQAETRRDTQYF

V: TRBV15
length: 15
J: TRBJ2-7
D: TRBD1
size: -
DNA: TGTGCCACCAGCAGAGATCGGCAGGGGGCGGGAGAGCAGTACTTC
CDR3: CATSRDRQGAGEQYF

V: TRBV18
length: 14
J: TRBJ2-2
D: -
size: -
DNA: TGTGCCAGCTCACCGTTTCGGGGAACCGGGGAGCTGTTTTTT
CDR3: CASSPFRGTGELFF

V: TRBV5-1
length: 16
J: TRBJ2-7
D: -
size: -
DNA: TGCGCCAGCAGCTCAATCCCTCAGGCCGTCGAGGGTGGGCAGTACTTC
CDR3: CASSSIPQAVEGGQYF

V: TRBV7-8
length: 18
J: TRBJ2-1
D: TRBD2
size: -
DNA: TGTGCCAGCAGCCCTGACTCACATCTAGCGGGGAACTCCAATGAGCAGTTCTTC
CDR3: CASSPDSHLAGNSNEQFF

V: TRBV7-8
length: 13
J: TRBJ1-1
D: -
size: -
DNA: TGTGCCAGCAGCTTAGAGGGTAGCACTGAAGCTTTCTTT
CDR3: CASSLEGSTEAFF

V: TRBV20-1
length: 11
J: TRBJ2-7
D: -
size: -
DNA: TGCAGTGCTAGAGCGGGCCATGAGCAGTACTTC
CDR3: CSARAGHEQYF

V: TRBV27
length: 15
J: TRBJ2-1
D: -
size: -
DNA: TGTGCCAGCAGTTCCCCCCCGTATCCGGCTAGTTTTAGGTTCTTC
CDR3: CASSSPPYPASFRFF

V: TRBV4-1
length: 16
J: TRBJ1-1
D: TRBD1
size: medium-sized
DNA: TGCGCCAGCAGCCAGCCGGCCAGGGGGCCGAACACTGAAGCTTTCTTT
CDR3: CASSQPARGPNTEAFF

V: TRBV6-5
length: 13
J: TRBJ1-2
D: TRBD1
size: few
DNA: TGTGCCAGCAGGTCCGGGACAGCAATCGGTTACGCCTTC
CDR3: CASRSGTAIGYAF

V: TRBV5-5
length: 17
J: TRBJ2-1
D: TRBD2
size: -
DNA: TGTGCCAGCAGCCCCAGAAGGGGACTAGCGGAGTACAATGAGCAGTTCTTC
CDR3: CASSPRRGLAEYNEQFF

V: TRBV12-5
length: 19
J: TRBJ2-7
D: TRBD1
size: -
DNA: TGTGCTAGTGGTTTGCTACGGGACAGGGGTAGCCATACTAACTGCGAGCAGTACTTC
CDR3: CASGLLRDRGSHTNCEQYF

V: TRBV19
length: 14
J: TRBJ1-2
D: -
size: -
DNA: TGTGCCAGTAGTATAGGGCTCGGTGACTATGGCTACACCTTC
CDR3: CASSIGLGDYGYTF

V: TRBV28
length: 15
J: TRBJ2-7
D: -
size: -
DNA: TGTGCCAGCAGTCAACGGGGCTGGTTTGTGTACGAGCAGTACTTC
CDR3: CASSQRGWFVYEQYF

V: TRBV11-2
length: 14
J: TRBJ1-4
D: -
size: -
DNA: TGTGCCAGCAACGTCGGGGGGGAGGATGAAAAACTGTTTTTT
CDR3: CASNVGGEDEKLFF

V: TRBV9
length: 13
J: TRBJ1-1
D: -
size: -
DNA: TGTGCCAGCAGCGTAGCAGGAAACACTGAAGCTTTCTTT
CDR3: CASSVAGNTEAFF

V: TRBV2
length: 14
J: TRBJ1-2
D: TRBD1
size: -
DNA: TGTGCCAGCAGTGCAGGGGGCGCATGGGGTGGCTACACCTTC
CDR3: CASSAGGAWGGYTF

V: TRBV5-8
length: 15
J: TRBJ2-1
D: TRBD2
size: few
DNA: TGTGCCAGCAGCGGGGGACTAGCGGGATGGAATGAGCAGTTCTTC
CDR3: CASSGGLAGWNEQFF

V: TRBV4-3
length: 15
J: TRBJ1-3
D: -
size: -
DNA: TGCGCCAGCAGCTCAGGAGTCTCTGGCGGAAACACCATATATTTT
CDR3: CASSSGVSGGNTIYF

V: TRBV5-5
length: 15
J: TRBJ1-3
D: TRBD1
size: -
DNA: TGTGCCAGCGCTCTGGCAGGGGACAGGGTGAACACCATATATTTT
CDR3: CASALAGDRVNTIYF

V: TRBV7-8
length: 14
J: TRBJ2-5
D: -
size: few
DNA: TGTGCCAGCAGCTTAGCCGGCGGGCCAGAGACCCAGTACTTC
CDR3: CASSLAGGPETQYF

V: TRBV6-5
length: 15
J: TRBJ2-3
D: TRBD1
size: -
DNA: TGTGCCAGCAGGCGAGGACAGGGGGTTTGGGATACGCAGTATTTT
CDR3: CASRRGQGVWDTQYF

V: TRBV9
length: 17
J: TRBJ2-2
D: TRBD2
size: few
DNA: TGTGCCAGCAGCGTAGTGTCGGGAGGGCCCAGCACCGGGGAGCTGTTTTTT
CDR3: CASSVVSGGPSTGELFF

V: TRBV9
length: 16
J: TRBJ2-3
D: -
size: many
DNA: TGTGCCAGCAGCGCCGGACGGCGAGGGGTGACAGATACGCAGTATTTT
CDR3: CASSAGRRGVTDTQYF

V: TRBV2
length: 18
J: TRBJ2-3
D: TRBD1
size: -
DNA: TGTGCCAGCAGCAAAATGCGTGGGACAGGAGTTTTCACAGATACGCAGTATTTT
CDR3: CASSKMRGTGVFTDTQYF

V: TRBV5-6
length: 15
J: TRBJ2-1
D: -
size: -
DNA: TGTGCCAGCAGCTTGGAGATGCGTGGCTACAATGAGCAGTTCTTC
CDR3: CASSLEMRGYNEQFF

V: TRBV4-1
length: 16
J: TRBJ1-5
D: -
size: many
DNA: TGCGCCAGCAGCCAAGTAGAGTCAGGGATACGGCAGCCCCAGCATTTT
CDR3: CASSQVESGIRQPQHF

V: TRBV5-8
length: 16
J: TRBJ2-5
D: TRBD2
size: once
DNA: TGTGCCAGCAGCTTCGGAGCGGGAGGAATACACGAGACCCAGTACTTC
CDR3: CASSFGAGGIHETQYF

V: TRBV19
length: 15
J: TRBJ2-3
D: TRBD1
size: -
DNA: TGTGCCAGTAGTAAAGGACAGGGTTCTTCCATGGGGCAGTATTTT
CDR3: CASSKGQGSSMGQYF

V: TRBV5-4
length: 14
J: TRBJ1-5
D: -
size: once
DNA: TGTGCCAGCAGCTTGGGAGGAAACAATCAGCCCCAGCATTTT
CDR3: CASSLGGNNQPQHF

V: TRBV6-1
length: 13
J: TRBJ2-2
D: TRBD1
size: -
DNA: TGTGCCAGCAGGACAGGGGAGGCCGGGGAGCTGTTTTTT
CDR3: CASRTGEAGELFF

V: TRBV5-1
length: 17
J: TRBJ2-2
D: TRBD2
size: once
DNA: TGCGCCAGCAGCCCCGGCAGACTAGCGGGAGAGCACCGGGAGCTGTTTTTT
CDR3: CASSPGRLAGEHRELFF

V: TRBV15
length: 15
J: TRBJ2-2
D: -
size: -
DNA: TGTGCCACCAGCAGAGATTTTGGGGGCACCGGGGAGCTGTTTTTT
CDR3: CATSRDFGGTGELFF

V: TRBV5-1
length: 14
J: TRBJ1-1
D: -
size: -
DNA: TGCGCCAGCAGCGTGGAGGGGGAGGGCACTGAAGCTTTCTTT
CDR3: CASSVEGEGTEAFF

V: TRBV5-1
length: 15
J: TRBJ1-2
D: -
size: once
DNA: TGCGCCAGCAGCTTGGCAGCGGCGGTGACTGAGGGCTACACCTTC
CDR3: CASSLAAAVTEGYTF

V: TRBV30
length: 15
J: TRBJ1-1
D: -
size: -
DNA: TGTGCCTGGTCCCTTGGGGGGGGCCTTCGAACTGAAGCTTTCTTT
CDR3: CAWSLGGGLRTEAFF

V: TRBV5-1
length: 15
J: TRBJ2-5
D: TRBD1
size: -
DNA: TGCGCCAGCAGCCAAGGGGACAGGGGCCTGGAGACCCAGTACTTC
CDR3: CASSQGDRGLETQYF

V: TRBV5-5
length: 13
J: TRBJ2-5
D: -
size: -
DNA: TGTGCCACATCATCGACGTATCAAGAGACCCAGTACTTC
CDR3: CATSSTYQETQYF

V: TRBV5-6
length: 16
J: TRBJ1-1
D: -
size: -
DNA: TGTGCCAGCAGCGGCCGGGGGCGGGGGCTGGTCACTGAAGCTTTCTTT
CDR3: CASSGRGRGLVTEAFF

V: TRBV2
length: 12
J: TRBJ1-2
D: -
size: -
DNA: TGTGCCATCTTTGACACGGTCTATGGCTACACCTTC
CDR3: CAIFDTVYGYTF